Each of the 28 T cell receptor beta chains below was sequenced from the same sample in a study of shared clonotypes between healthy human individuals. The method was immunoSEQ multiplex PCR; TCRdb's version includes in-frame clones alone and lacks a portion of them. The data hold a few million clones, with roughly 92% observed a single time. Sequenced material: naive CD4+ T cells sorted from blood. The subset denotes: CD45RA+ positively selected. The receptors derive from a man aged 18 to 30 in good health.

CDR3 protein: CASSRTLTSAYEQYF. The CDR3 nucleotides are TGTGCCAGTAGTCGGACCCTCACCAGTGCCTACGAGCAGTACTTC. The rearrangement joins TRBV19 to TRBJ2-7; D not certain. V gave up 5 bases and J gave up 2 bases, with 16 bases separating them. The CDR3 has 15 residues. CDR1 is LNHDA, CDR2 SQIVND, per germline (reference sequence).

The chain uses TRBV7-9 and TRBJ1-1; 7 bases fit TRBD1. CDR1 and CDR2 from the germline V gene are SEHNR and FQNEAQ (reference sequence). The length of the CDR3 is 15 residues. With 5 bases clipped from V and 6 bases from J, the junction kept 12 bases outside the gene matches. DNA for the CDR3: TGTGCCAGCAGCCAACTCGACAGGGCTGGAGCTGAAGCTTTCTTT. It is translated as CASSQLDRAGAEAFF.

As to this clone: Germline is not matched at one junction end, which may reflect a read error. The V gene is TRBV11-2, the J gene TRBJ2-3, with D perhaps matching TRBD2 (6 bases). The germline V gene has CDR1 SGHAT and CDR2 FQNNGV. The CDR3 spans 15 residues. The CDR3 region is CASSPRTLTSVETDF. For the CDR3, the DNA is TGTGCCAGCAGCCCGCGAACATTGACTAGTGTCGAAACAGATTTT.

Points on this clone: Other DNA sequences of this sample code for an identical CDR3. The chain employs TRBV5-1 and TRBJ1-1, with 9 positions matching TRBD1. V lost 0 bases, J lost 10 bases, and 7 bases stayed unmatched. The CDR3 runs to 14 residues. Germline CDR1 reads SGHRS; CDR2 reads YFSETQ. This CDR3 reads CASSLEPGQGRAFF. For the CDR3, the DNA is TGCGCCAGCAGCTTGGAACCGGGACAGGGCCGAGCTTTCTTT.

The J gene is TRBJ2-3, the V gene TRBV7-2; D is perhaps TRBD1 or TRBD2 (5 bases each). The CDR3 has 13 amino acids. Trimming removed 3 bases at V and 7 bases at J, with 11 bases between. Germline V gene sequence: CDR1 SGHTA, CDR2 FQGNSA. The CDR3 sequence: CASSFGTINTQYF. The CDR3 DNA sequence: TGTGCCAGCAGCTTCGGGACGATCAATACGCAGTATTTT.

The V gene is TRBV11-2, the J gene TRBJ2-1, with D tentatively TRBD1 or TRBD2 (5 bases each). Germline V lookup: CDR1 SGHAT, CDR2 FQNNGV. V lost 4 bases, J lost 3 bases, and 10 bases lay in between. The CDR3 extends over 14 amino acids. In nucleotides, the CDR3 is TGTGCCAGCAGCTCGCTTGGGGGCTACAATGAGCAGTTCTTC. This translates into CASSSLGGYNEQFF. Looking up the rest from reference TRBV11-2 and TRBJ2-1 gives the full variable domain: EAGVAQSPRYKIIEKRQSVAFWCNPISGHATLYWYQQILGQGPKLLIQFQNNGVVDDSQLPKDRFSAERLKGVDSTLKIQPAKLEDSAVYLCASSSLGGYNEQFFGPGTRLTVL.

The chain recombines TRBV7-2 with TRBJ1-3, with TRBD1 matching 7 bases. After removal of 2 bases from V and 6 bases from J, the junction contained 13 bases not matched to a gene. The germline V gene encodes CDR1 SGHTA and CDR2 FQGNSA. This CDR3 comprises 17 residues. CDR3 sequence (DNA): TGTGCCAGCAGCTTAAAGGTTTTTACAGGGGCTTTAAACACCATATATTTT. Translated: CASSLKVFTGALNTIYF.

V gene TRBV4-3 combines with J gene TRBJ2-7, with 7 bases matching TRBD2. V lost 5 bases, J lost 2 bases, and 9 bases stayed unmatched. The CDR3 loop spans 15 amino acids. Germline V CDR1 and CDR2: LGHNA, YSLEER. This CDR3 is CASSSGLGLTYEQYF. Written as DNA, the CDR3 is TGCGCCAGCAGCTCGGGGTTGGGACTAACCTACGAGCAGTACTTC.

V gene TRBV30 combines with J gene TRBJ1-6; 8 nucleotides agree with TRBD1. This CDR3 is built from 16 residues. The ends lost 2 bases at V and 6 bases at J; junction bases unmatched: 9. From germline, CDR1 is GTSNPN and CDR2 SVGIG (reference sequence). The chain's CDR3 is CAWSPLQGASNSPLHF. Here the CDR3 DNA reads TGTGCCTGGAGTCCTCTCCAGGGGGCCTCTAATTCACCCCTCCACTTT.

About this clone itself: Distinct nucleotide sequences in the sample also encode this CDR3. The chain recombines TRBV25-1 with TRBJ2-7, with no clear D. CDR1 is MGHDK and CDR2 is SYGVNS in the germline V gene. Trimming left V 0 bases short and J 4 bases short, with 1 base between. The CDR3 spans 11 residues. DNA of the CDR3: TGTGCCAGCAGTGAATATTACGAGCAGTACTTC. Translation: CASSEYYEQYF.

The rearrangement joins TRBV6-5 to TRBJ2-5; D perhaps matches TRBD1 (6 bases). The germline CDR1 and CDR2 sequences are MNHEY and SVGAGI. This CDR3 contains 16 residues. Between the trimmed V and J ends, which lost 0 bases and 5 bases, there was a span of 16 bases. CDR3 DNA sequence: TGTGCCAGCAGTTACTCGAGGGACACGTGGGGGGAGACCCAGTACTTC. Translation: CASSYSRDTWGETQYF.

CDR3 region: CASSAQGAATYEQYF. In DNA, the CDR3 is TGTGCCAGCAGTGCCCAAGGGGCAGCGACCTACGAGCAGTACTTC. V is TRBV2 and J is TRBJ2-7, with TRBD1 as a possible D gene (5 bases). Germline CDR1 is SNHLY and CDR2 is FYNNEI. The CDR3 has 15 amino acids. V lost 4 bases to trimming and J lost 2 bases, with 15 bases between them.

The gene calls are TRBV30 and TRBJ2-7, with 7 bases lining up with TRBD1. Trimming removed 0 bases from V and 6 bases from J; junction bases left unmatched: 5. The germline CDR1 and CDR2 sequences are GTSNPN and SVGIG (reference sequence). The CDR3 totals 13 residues. The CDR3 is CAWSVRSGGEQYF. DNA of the CDR3: TGTGCCTGGAGTGTACGGTCAGGGGGCGAGCAGTACTTC.

CDR3 region: CAISTSGGTSTDTQYF. The CDR3 DNA reads as TGTGCCATCAGCACTAGCGGGGGGACTAGCACAGATACGCAGTATTTT. This chain connects TRBV10-3 to TRBJ2-3; 12 bases line up with TRBD2. This CDR3 comprises 16 residues. Germline-derived CDR1 and CDR2 are ENHRY and SYGVKD. After removal of 6 bases from V and 0 bases from J, the junction contained 4 bases not matched to a gene.

Written as DNA, the CDR3 is TGTGCCAGCAGTGGAGGAGGGGGGGTCCATCAGCCCCAGCATTTT. Translated, it gives CASSGGGGVHQPQHF. The V gene is TRBV25-1, the J gene TRBJ1-5, with D perhaps TRBD1 (6 bases). Trimming removed 4 bases from V and 5 bases from J, with 15 bases in between. CDR3 length: 15 amino acids. The germline gives CDR1 MGHDK, CDR2 SYGVNS.

V gene TRBV6-5 combines with J gene TRBJ2-2; D is ambiguous. Germline values: CDR1 MNHEY, CDR2 SVGAGI. The V end lost 5 bases, the J end lost 7 bases, and 11 bases lay between the germline ends. This CDR3 has 13 residues. The CDR3 DNA is TGTGCCAGCAGTGGCTCGAGCTACGGGGAGCTGTTTTTT. Translation: CASSGSSYGELFF.

This clone was seen more than once but under ten times. The J gene is TRBJ1-6, the V gene TRBV11-3; D call uncertain. Between the trimmed V and J ends, which lost 9 bases and 6 bases, there was a span of 6 bases. The CDR3 is 11 amino acids. Germline V gives CDR1 SGHNT, CDR2 YENEEA. CDR3 nucleotide sequence: TGTGCCAGACAGCTTAATTCACCCCTCCACTTT. Protein sequence: CARQLNSPLHF. Combining the CDR3 with reference TRBV11-3 and TRBJ1-6 gives the whole variable domain EAGVVQSPRYKIIEKKQPVAFWCNPISGHNTLYWYLQNLGQGPELLIRYENEEAVDDSQLPKDRFSAERLKGVDSTLKIQPAELGDSAVYLCARQLNSPLHFGNGTRLTVT.

The rearrangement joins TRBV19 to TRBJ2-1; no clear D. CDR3 length: 14 amino acids. Germline CDR1 is LNHDA and CDR2 is SQIVND (reference sequence). The ends were cut back, 4 bases at V and 5 bases at J, with 12 bases in the middle. The CDR3 is CASSSFTTNNEQFF. CDR3 DNA: TGTGCCAGTAGTAGCTTCACGACCAACAATGAGCAGTTCTTC.

For this clone: One junction end does not reproduce the germline sequence, and a read error may be involved. The CDR3 sequence: CASSLGGGGWDF. CDR3 bases: TGTGCCAGCAGCTTGGGAGGGGGCGGTTGGGACTTC. This chain uses TRBV5-6 with TRBJ2-7; 7 nucleotides line up with TRBD1. CDR1 is SGHDT, CDR2 YYEEEE, per germline. The CDR3 runs to 12 residues.

The V and J genes are TRBV2 and TRBJ1-5, with D perhaps TRBD1 (5 bases). Germline V gene data show CDR1 as SNHLY and CDR2 as FYNNEI. The CDR3 spans 13 residues. V was trimmed by 6 bases and J by 4 bases, leaving 10 bases between them. This CDR3 reads CASRGDWNQPQHF. The CDR3 DNA reads as TGTGCCAGCAGGGGGGACTGGAATCAGCCCCAGCATTTT.

This rearrangement joins TRBV5-4 to TRBJ2-5; D tentatively reads TRBD1 or TRBD2 (5 bases each). The V end lost 0 bases, the J end lost 5 bases, and 11 bases lay between the germline ends. CDR1 is SGHNT, CDR2 YYREEE, per germline (reference sequence). The CDR3 runs to 14 residues. This CDR3 is CASSLVGADETQYF. Written as DNA, the CDR3 is TGTGCCAGCAGCTTGGTCGGGGCTGATGAGACCCAGTACTTC.

The rearrangement joins TRBV2 to TRBJ2-3; 10 bases map to TRBD1. Losses at the gene ends were 6 bases for V and 2 bases for J; bases not matched to a gene: 5. Germline CDR1 is SNHLY and CDR2 is FYNNEI. This CDR3 region has 15 residues. CDR3 sequence: CASRATGGITDTQYF. The DNA for the CDR3 is TGTGCCAGCAGAGCGACAGGGGGCATCACAGATACGCAGTATTTT.

V usage is TRBV7-2 and J usage is TRBJ2-5; D tentatively fits TRBD1 or TRBD2 (6 bases each). Germline CDR1 is SGHTA and CDR2 is FQGNSA. Trimming removed 5 bases from V and 5 bases from J, with 15 bases in between. CDR3 size: 14 residues. In DNA, the CDR3 is TGTGCCAGCAGCCCCGTGGGGGGCTGGGAGACCCAGTACTTC. As protein: CASSPVGGWETQYF.

In this sample, this clone turned up once. This chain uses TRBV4-3 with TRBJ1-1; the match to TRBD1 covers 11 bases. The trim removed 7 bases at V and 5 bases at J, leaving 6 bases unmatched. Germline CDR1 is LGHNA and CDR2 is YSLEER. The CDR3 extends over 14 amino acids. CDR3 DNA: TGCGCCAGCACCCCTGGGACAGGGGGAACTGAAGCTTTCTTT. This gives the protein CASTPGTGGTEAFF.

The chain employs TRBV9 and TRBJ2-3; D is unclear. CDR3 length: 15 residues. V lost 4 bases and J lost 0, with 12 bases in between. Germline V CDR1 and CDR2: SGDLS, YYNGEE. CDR3: CASSPGALSTDTQYF. CDR3 nucleotides: TGTGCCAGCAGCCCAGGTGCGCTAAGCACAGATACGCAGTATTTT.

The chain links TRBV5-4 to TRBJ1-2, with D perhaps matching TRBD1 (6 bases). The CDR3 length is 16 residues. The germline V gene has CDR1 SGHNT and CDR2 YYREEE (reference sequence). Trimming cost V 2 bases and J 5 bases, with 19 bases left between them. The CDR3 region is CASSLIGGPGLYGYTF. CDR3 in DNA: TGTGCCAGCAGCTTAATAGGGGGGCCAGGGCTGTATGGCTACACCTTC.

This clone has a handful of counts. The chain uses TRBV27 and TRBJ1-5, with a possible D match to TRBD1 (5 bases). V dropped 3 bases and J dropped 9 bases, with 12 bases sitting between them. In germline, CDR1 is MNHEY, CDR2 SMNVEV (reference sequence). This CDR3 spans 13 amino acids. CDR3 coding DNA: TGTGCCAGCAGTTTGAGGACATACGGGCCCCAGCATTTT. Its translation: CASSLRTYGPQHF.

This clone has a single count. The gene calls are TRBV6-4 and TRBJ1-1; perhaps TRBD1 as D (6 bases). Germline CDR1 is MRHNA and CDR2 is SNTAGT. The CDR3 sequence is 15 residues long. Trimming removed 4 bases from V and 6 bases from J, with 18 bases in between. CDR3 protein: CASSAEGGLTSEAFF. The CDR3 DNA sequence: TGTGCCAGCAGTGCCGAGGGGGGGCTAACGTCTGAAGCTTTCTTT.